This section outlines one TCR beta chain sequence together with its context. The entry originates in a study of T cell repertoires in cytomegalovirus infection. TCRdb itself ran the reads through MiXCR, one entry per CDR3 protein. The table includes 740,000 or so distinct CDR3 sequences, roughly a third detected once. With 5 bases removed from V and 7 bases from J, the gap between germline ends came to 17 bases. The CDR3 spans 15 residues. CDR1 is SEHNR and CDR2 is FQNEAQ in the germline V gene (reference sequence). This clonotype was obtained from a human donor in good health (CMV status not recorded). Some clones in this sample may be carry-over from other donors' samples. The rearrangement uses TRBV7-9 and TRBJ1-4; D may be TRBD1 (6 bases). Sequenced sample: PBMCs. Here the CDR3 reads CASSQAGGLSEKLFF. CDR3 nucleotides: TGTGCCAGCAGCCAGGCCGGGGGGCTAAGTGAAAAACTGTTTTTT.